These 28 T cell receptor beta chains share one sample of origin, sequenced in a study of shared clonotypes between healthy human individuals (TCRdb year 2020). CD8 naive samples were CD45RO-negative cells positively selected for CCR7, giving a CD45RA+CCR7+ population that excluded TemRA cells. Preparation of the library involved the immunoSEQ multiplex PCR assay. The table comes from immuneACCESS by way of TCRdb, which keeps in-frame sequences with V and J called. Part of the clones is missing from these tables; in studies checked, under half for an unresolved V gene and the rest for unknown reasons. Present in this sample are 550,000 to 600,000 clones, roughly 98% of which were seen just once. The top ten constitute approximately 0.33% of the sample. Sequences were obtained from naive CD8+ T cells sorted from blood. The sample's cell subset or site label, in plain terms: CD45RA+CCR7+. These receptor sequences come from a man aged 25-45 years in good health.

The chain couples TRBV6-1 to TRBJ1-5; D is uncertain. V lost 3 bases, J lost 3 bases, and 12 bases lay in between. The CDR3 is 15 amino acids. Germline CDR1 reads MNHNS; CDR2 reads SASEGT. CDR3 loop: CASSDLGRLNQPQHF. In nucleotides, the CDR3 is TGTGCCAGCAGTGATTTGGGCAGACTCAATCAGCCCCAGCATTTT.

The rearrangement joins TRBV6-5 to TRBJ2-2; 8 bases match TRBD1. After removal of 6 bases from V and 6 bases from J, the junction contained 9 bases not matched to a gene. Germline V gene data show CDR1 as MNHEY and CDR2 as SVGAGI. The CDR3 is 15 amino acids. Written as DNA, the CDR3 is TGTGCCAGCAGGACGGACAGGGACGGTCCCGGGGAGCTGTTTTTT. This translates into CASRTDRDGPGELFF.

The V gene is TRBV13, the J gene TRBJ2-5, with D hard to call. The V end lost 4 bases, the J end lost 2 bases, and 14 bases lay between the germline ends. CDR1 is PRHDT, CDR2 FYEKMQ, per germline (reference sequence). The CDR3 extends over 15 amino acids. CDR3 amino acids: CASSYMRRLQETQYF. The CDR3 bases are TGTGCCAGCAGCTACATGCGACGGCTGCAAGAGACCCAGTACTTC.

This clone appeared a single time. The chain joins TRBV14 to TRBJ2-5; TRBD1 matches at 7 bases. The germline V gene encodes CDR1 SGHDN and CDR2 FVKESK. This CDR3 has 17 residues. Losses at the gene ends were 0 bases for V and 0 bases for J; bases not matched to a gene: 7. The CDR3 reads CASSQDTGALYQETQYF. Here the CDR3 DNA reads TGTGCCAGCAGCCAAGATACAGGGGCCCTTTACCAAGAGACCCAGTACTTC. Full variable domain (missing parts from reference TRBV14 and TRBJ2-5): EAGVTQFPSHSVIEKGQTVTLRCDPISGHDNLYWYRRVMGKEIKFLLHFVKESKQDESGMPNNRFLAERTGGTYSTLKVQPAELEDSGVYFCASSQDTGALYQETQYFGPGTRLLVL.

This chain connects TRBV7-9 to TRBJ2-1, with D unclear. The CDR3 is 15 amino acids. Germline V gene data show CDR1 as SEHNR and CDR2 as FQNEAQ (reference sequence). Trimming removed 4 bases at V and 4 bases at J, with 14 bases between. The DNA of the CDR3 is TGTGCCAGCAGCTGGGGTTCAAAAGGGTACAATGAGCAGTTCTTC. Its protein is CASSWGSKGYNEQFF. Supplemented by reference TRBV7-9 and TRBJ2-1, the full variable domain reads DTGVSQNPRHKITKRGQNVTFRCDPISEHNRLYWYRQTLGQGPEFLTYFQNEAQLEKSRLLSDRFSAERPKGSFSTLEIQRTEQGDSAMYLCASSWGSKGYNEQFFGPGTRLTVL.

The rearrangement joins TRBV6-5 to TRBJ1-5, with D perhaps TRBD1 (6 bases). Germline V lookup: CDR1 MNHEY, CDR2 SVGAGI. The V end was cut by 0 bases, the J end by 11 bases, with 14 bases between. This CDR3 is 14 amino acids long. CDR3 nucleotides: TGTGCCAGCAGTTACTCATTTGGCGACAGGACCCAGCATTTT. Translated, it gives CASSYSFGDRTQHF.

The gene calls are TRBV7-9 and TRBJ2-1, with 8 bases identical to TRBD2. This CDR3 is 16 amino acids long. Germline lookup yields CDR1 SEHNR and CDR2 FQNEAQ (reference sequence). V trimming: 5 bases; J trimming: 12 bases; junction bases outside the gene matches: 18. The CDR3 DNA sequence: TGTGCCAGCAGCCCCCCCGGCGGAGCGGGAGATTTGTGGCAGTTCTTC. The encoded protein is CASSPPGGAGDLWQFF. Full variable domain (remainder filled in from reference TRBV7-9 and TRBJ2-1): DTGVSQNPRHKITKRGQNVTFRCDPISEHNRLYWYRQTLGQGPEFLTYFQNEAQLEKSRLLSDRFSAERPKGSFSTLEIQRTEQGDSAMYLCASSPPGGAGDLWQFFGPGTRLTVL.

The genes are TRBV7-8 and TRBJ2-2, with 15 bases identical to TRBD2. V was pared by 1 base and J by 10 bases, with 1 base of the junction left unmatched. Germline V gene lookup returns CDR1 SGHVS and CDR2 FQNEAQ. The CDR3 spans 15 residues. The CDR3 protein is CASSLGTSGRVELFF. DNA of the CDR3: TGTGCCAGCAGCTTAGGGACTAGCGGGAGGGTGGAGCTGTTTTTT.

The chain has TRBV5-1 and TRBJ1-2; possible D gene TRBD1, 6 bases. The V gene lost 4 bases and the J gene lost 2 bases, with 15 bases spanning the gap. Germline CDR1 and CDR2: SGHRS and YFSETQ. This CDR3 is built from 15 residues. In DNA form, the CDR3 reads TGCGCCAGCAGCCCCCGGGACAACCAAAACTATGGCTACACCTTC. It specifies CASSPRDNQNYGYTF.

The J gene is TRBJ2-7, the V gene TRBV11-3; D is possibly TRBD1 (6 bases). Looked up from germline, CDR1 is SGHNT and CDR2 is YENEEA. There are 14 residues in the CDR3. V was shortened by 4 bases and J by 2 bases, with 12 bases between the two germline ends. CDR3 nucleotides: TGTGCCAGCAGCTCCCGGGACAACCCCTACGAGCAGTACTTC. Translation: CASSSRDNPYEQYF.

CDR3 sequence (DNA): TGTGCCAGCAGCAATATCGGACTAAGCGGGAACTACGAGCAGTACTTC. Translating it yields CASSNIGLSGNYEQYF. The chain employs TRBV27 and TRBJ2-7, with 7 nucleotides matching TRBD2. The CDR3 is 16 residues long. In germline, CDR1 is MNHEY, CDR2 SMNVEV (reference sequence). V was clipped by 6 bases and J by 3 bases; unmatched bases: 14.

This sequence joins TRBV15 and TRBJ1-1; D might be TRBD1 (5 bases). This CDR3 has 14 amino acids. CDR1 is LNHNV, CDR2 YYDKDF, per germline (reference sequence). Deletions cut 4 bases from V and 2 bases from J, with 11 bases between. CDR3: CATSTGPINTEAFF. CDR3 coding DNA: TGTGCCACCAGCACAGGGCCAATTAACACTGAAGCTTTCTTT.

To note about this clone: The sample carries other DNA sequences with the same CDR3. This chain links TRBV7-9 with TRBJ2-7; 7 nucleotides line up with TRBD1. Losses at the gene ends were 5 bases for V and 0 bases for J; bases not matched to a gene: 1. CDR1 is SEHNR and CDR2 is FQNEAQ in the germline V gene (reference sequence). The CDR3 has 13 amino acids. The CDR3 spells CASSHRGSYEQYF. The CDR3 DNA is TGTGCCAGCAGCCACAGGGGCTCCTACGAGCAGTACTTC.

The genes are TRBV29-1 and TRBJ2-7, with a weak D call TRBD2 (5 bases). The CDR3 loop spans 13 amino acids. V lost 7 bases and J lost 3, with 16 bases in between. Germline V gene sequence: CDR1 SQVTM, CDR2 ANQGSEA. Here the CDR3 DNA reads TGCAGCGCATCCTCGGGATCCATCTACGAGCAGTACTTC. This encodes CSASSGSIYEQYF.

The chain joins TRBV4-3 to TRBJ2-2; D possibly corresponds to TRBD2 (5 bases). Germline CDR1 is LGHNA and CDR2 is YSLEER. V was pared by 0 bases and J by 3 bases, with 8 bases between. The length of the CDR3 is 15 residues. As DNA, the CDR3 is TGCGCCAGCAGCCAAGAACGAGGGTACACCGGGGAGCTGTTTTTT. Translated: CASSQERGYTGELFF.

The chain has TRBV7-2 and TRBJ2-1; a weak D match, TRBD1 (6 bases). Germline assignment: CDR1 SGHTA and CDR2 FQGNSA. This CDR3 is built from 16 residues. V lost 5 bases and J lost 6, with 20 bases in between. The DNA for the CDR3 is TGTGCCAGCAGCCCGCCCAGGGACATTTCCGTCAATGAGCAGTTCTTC. This encodes CASSPPRDISVNEQFF.

J is TRBJ2-7 and V is TRBV4-2; D could derive from TRBD1 or TRBD2 (6 bases each). The CDR3 is 18 residues long. Trimming removed 0 bases from V and 3 bases from J, with 21 bases in between. Germline CDR1 and CDR2: LGHNA and YNFKEQ. In DNA form, the CDR3 reads TGTGCCAGCAGCCAAGAGCCTGGCTTTACGGGGGCCGGCTACGAGCAGTACTTC. As protein: CASSQEPGFTGAGYEQYF.

This clone was detected once. The rearrangement uses TRBV7-9 and TRBJ2-5; 8 bases map to TRBD2. This CDR3 has 16 amino acids. Germline V CDR1 and CDR2: SEHNR, FQNEAQ (reference sequence). V lost 2 bases to trimming and J lost 5 bases; unmatched junction nucleotides: 10. The CDR3 is CASSLFSSGSLETQYF. CDR3 DNA: TGTGCCAGCAGCTTATTCAGCAGCGGGAGTCTTGAGACCCAGTACTTC.

The rearrangement uses TRBV28 and TRBJ1-1; D is possibly TRBD1 (5 bases). The CDR3 spans 13 residues. From germline, CDR1 is MDHEN and CDR2 SYDVKM. The germline V and J ends were trimmed by 2 bases and 6 bases, with 10 bases remaining between them. CDR3 in amino acids: CASSLEGVAEAFF. The CDR3 region has the DNA TGTGCCAGCAGTTTAGAAGGGGTGGCTGAAGCTTTCTTT.

The chain joins TRBV15 to TRBJ2-3, with a possible D match to TRBD2 (5 bases). The CDR3 length is 17 residues. Deletions cut 5 bases from V and 0 bases from J, with 18 bases between. Looked up from germline, CDR1 is LNHNV and CDR2 is YYDKDF (reference sequence). CDR3: CATSEHTSSLSTDTQYF. The CDR3 bases are TGTGCCACCAGCGAGCATACTAGTTCCCTTAGCACAGATACGCAGTATTTT. Looking up the rest from reference TRBV15 and TRBJ2-3 gives the full variable domain: DAMVIQNPRYQVTQFGKPVTLSCSQTLNHNVMYWYQQKSSQAPKLLFHYYDKDFNNEADTPDNFQSRRPNTSFCFLDIRSPGLGDTAMYLCATSEHTSSLSTDTQYFGPGTRLTVL.

A single count supports this clone. The CDR3: CASSSSTGNTDTQYF. CDR3 coding DNA: TGTGCCAGCAGCTCATCAACAGGAAACACAGATACGCAGTATTTT. The chain links TRBV7-2 to TRBJ2-3; tentative D call: TRBD1 (5 bases). The CDR3 contains 15 residues. Per germline, CDR1 SGHTA and CDR2 FQGNSA. Trimming removed 4 bases from V and 2 bases from J, with 13 bases in between.

The chain carries TRBV29-1 and TRBJ1-1; D is perhaps TRBD1 (5 bases). The V end was cut by 0 bases, the J end by 6 bases, with 11 bases between. CDR3 size: 13 residues. The germline gives CDR1 SQVTM, CDR2 ANQGSEA. CDR3 in amino acids: CSVEDLAGPEAFF. The CDR3 DNA sequence: TGCAGCGTTGAAGATTTAGCAGGGCCTGAAGCTTTCTTT.

The gene calls are TRBV5-4 and TRBJ1-2, with 10 nucleotides matching TRBD1. The germline CDR1 and CDR2 sequences are SGHNT and YYREEE (reference sequence). V shed 0 bases, J shed 3 bases, and the junction held 5 bases outside the gene matches. CDR3 length: 16 amino acids. For the CDR3, the DNA is TGTGCCAGCAGCTTGGGGGACAGGGGCCGCGACTATGGCTACACCTTC. This sequence encodes CASSLGDRGRDYGYTF.

The chain is built from TRBV9 and TRBJ2-1; a weak D match, TRBD2 (5 bases). Deletions cut 0 bases from V and 6 bases from J, with 13 bases between. Germline V CDR1 and CDR2: SGDLS, YYNGEE. The length of the CDR3 is 15 residues. The CDR3 loop reads CASSVELGGGNEQFF. CDR3 bases: TGTGCCAGCAGCGTAGAACTAGGAGGTGGCAATGAGCAGTTCTTC.

The J gene is TRBJ2-5, the V gene TRBV7-9; maybe TRBD1 (7 bases). The CDR3 loop spans 14 amino acids. Trimming took off 5 bases at V and 9 bases at J, with 19 bases between the two ends. From germline, CDR1 is SEHNR and CDR2 FQNEAQ (reference sequence). The CDR3 region has the DNA TGTGCCAGCAGCGGACGGGACAGCGGCGGGGCCCAGTACTTC. Protein product: CASSGRDSGGAQYF.

Of note for this clone: Other DNA sequences within the sample encode an identical CDR3. The chain is built from TRBV9 and TRBJ2-3; D gene unclear. Germline-derived CDR1 and CDR2 are SGDLS and YYNGEE. The V gene lost 0 bases and the J gene lost 0 bases, with 8 bases spanning the gap. The CDR3 has 15 residues. The CDR3 sequence is CASSVGGISTDTQYF. The CDR3 nucleotides are TGTGCCAGCAGCGTAGGTGGTATAAGCACAGATACGCAGTATTTT.

This clone showed up just once. This rearrangement joins TRBV7-9 to TRBJ1-2; 8 bases agree with TRBD1. CDR3 length equals 15 residues. Germline CDR1 reads SEHNR; CDR2 reads FQNEAQ (reference sequence). Unmatched junction bases numbered 5, after V lost 5 bases and J lost 0 bases. CDR3 bases: TGTGCCAGCAGCACGCCGGGACAGGCTAACTATGGCTACACCTTC. Encoded protein: CASSTPGQANYGYTF.

The V and J genes are TRBV18 and TRBJ2-2; D unclear. The germline V gene encodes CDR1 KGHSH and CDR2 LQKENI. V lost 0 bases and J lost 3, with 11 bases in between. There are 16 residues in the CDR3. The CDR3: CASSPPGLGHTGELFF. CDR3 nucleotide sequence: TGTGCCAGCTCACCACCGGGTTTAGGGCACACCGGGGAGCTGTTTTTT.